A selection of T cell receptor beta chains follows, all from one sample in a study of vaccination and CD4 T cells after COVID-19. TCRdb called the PCR reads again in MiXCR, with one record for every CDR3 protein. The sample yields about 8,900 distinct CDR3 sequences, 55% to 75% seen once. These receptors lack a known antigen. The source material was CD4+ T cells from blood, cultured in vitro. These receptors came from a human donor who had recovered from COVID-19. CDR3s include the opening cysteine and the closing phenylalanine or tryptophan. D genes are given only for firm matches. Size is stated for part of the rows, as once, few or many counts, or as a class when the clone is expanded.

>TRBV7-9|-|-|TRBJ1-1
TGTGCCAGCGGGGGATTCGATCTAGGCACTGAAGCTTTCTTT
CASGGFDLGTEAFF
>TRBV18|-|-|TRBJ2-2
TGTGCCAGCTCACCATTAACCGAGAGGCTCAACACCGGGGAGCTGTTTTTT
CASSPLTERLNTGELFF
>TRBV15|-|-|TRBJ1-1
TGTGCCACCAGCCGAGGAGGGACGGCCACTGAAGCTTTCTTT
CATSRGGTATEAFF
>TRBV11-3|-|TRBD1|TRBJ2-2
TGTGCCAGCAGCTTAGCCCCCTTTCCGGGACAGACGAACACCGGGGAGCTGTTTTTT
CASSLAPFPGQTNTGELFF
>TRBV27|few|TRBD1|TRBJ1-5
TGTGCCAGCAGTTTATCAGGACAGGCAAATCAGCCCCAGCATTTT
CASSLSGQANQPQHF
>TRBV7-2|-|-|TRBJ1-2
TGTGCCAGCACCCCTCAAAGGGGGGCGGGTGGCTACACCTTC
CASTPQRGAGGYTF
>TRBV28|-|-|TRBJ1-2
TGTGCCAGCAGTTTGGGGTCGAGGGGCGGGGGCTACACCTTC
CASSLGSRGGGYTF
>TRBV7-3|-|-|TRBJ2-1
TGTGCCAGCAGCTTAGATGAGTCGGGGACTCCCGACAATGAGCAGTTCTTC
CASSLDESGTPDNEQFF
>TRBV6-1|few|-|TRBJ1-5
TGTGCCAGCAGTGAAGCAGGCAATCAGCCCCAGCATTTT
CASSEAGNQPQHF
>TRBV20-1|-|TRBD1|TRBJ2-7
TGCAGTGCTAGGTTTCGACAGGGGGCGACCGACTACGAGCAGTACTTC
CSARFRQGATDYEQYF
>TRBV6-1|few|-|TRBJ1-5
TGTGCCAGTTACGATGCGGGCAATCAGCCCCAGCATTTT
CASYDAGNQPQHF
>TRBV6-1|few|-|TRBJ1-2
TGTGCCACGGCCAGGTTGGACTATGGCTACACCTTC
CATARLDYGYTF
>TRBV20-1|-|TRBD1|TRBJ1-5
TGCAGTGCTGGGGGGGACAGGAACAATCAGCCCCAGCATTTT
CSAGGDRNNQPQHF
>TRBV6-1|few|-|TRBJ2-7
TGTGCCAGCAGTGAAGTTCGGACGGCAAGGGGTTTCGAGCAGTACTTC
CASSEVRTARGFEQYF
>TRBV20-1|-|TRBD1|TRBJ1-1
TGCAGTGCTAGAGACCGGACAGGAAGGAGCACTGAAGCTTTCTTT
CSARDRTGRSTEAFF
>TRBV27|-|TRBD1|TRBJ1-2
TGTGCCAGCAGTCCCACAGGGGGCCCGCTTCACGGCTACACCTTC
CASSPTGGPLHGYTF
>TRBV20-1|few|-|TRBJ1-1
TGCAGTGCTAAGGCGGGGAGCACTGAAGCTTTCTTT
CSAKAGSTEAFF
>TRBV19|-|-|TRBJ2-3
TGTGCCAGTAGTCTCCTCGTTGGTGGGGATACGCAGTATTTT
CASSLLVGGDTQYF
>TRBV20-1|-|-|TRBJ2-1
TGCAGTGCTAGTAGGGGGGAAAGCTCCTACAATGAGCAGTTCTTC
CSASRGESSYNEQFF
>TRBV10-1|-|-|TRBJ2-5
TGCGCCAGCAGTGTTAATCTTCAAGAGACCCAGTACTTC
CASSVNLQETQYF
>TRBV15|-|TRBD1|TRBJ1-5
TGTGCCACCAGCAGAGAAAGACAGGGGTTTACGCCCCAGCATTTT
CATSRERQGFTPQHF
>TRBV4-1|few|TRBD2|TRBJ2-5
TGCGCCAGCAGCCACCTCGGAAGCGGGAGGTACCCCATCCTGGAGACCCAGTACTTC
CASSHLGSGRYPILETQYF
>TRBV10-1|-|-|TRBJ2-3
TGCGCCAGCAGTGATTCCAGCAGACCTAGCACAGATACGCAGTATTTT
CASSDSSRPSTDTQYF
>TRBV19|once|TRBD2|TRBJ2-7
TGTGCCAGTAGTCCGCGACTAGCGGGGGAGAACGAGCAGTACTTC
CASSPRLAGENEQYF
>TRBV10-3|-|-|TRBJ2-7
TGTGCCATCAGTGAGTCAAGAGGCGAGCAGTACTTC
CAISESRGEQYF
>TRBV30|-|-|TRBJ2-5
TGTGCCTGGAGTGTTGGCGGAGAGACCCAGTACTTC
CAWSVGGETQYF
>TRBV7-2|-|-|TRBJ2-7
TGTGCCAGCAGCTTAGCTGGTGGACAGCAATACGAGCAGTACTTC
CASSLAGGQQYEQYF
>TRBV14|-|TRBD2|TRBJ2-3
TGTGCCAGCAGCCAAATAGCGGGAGGAAAGATGGATACGCAGTATTTT
CASSQIAGGKMDTQYF
>TRBV20-1|-|TRBD2|TRBJ2-7
TGCAGTGCTAGAGTCCGACTAGCGGGATTCTCCTACGAGCAGTACTTC
CSARVRLAGFSYEQYF
>TRBV19|-|-|TRBJ2-7
TGTGCCAGTCCCGGTGGGGGAACTCTCTACGAGCAGTACTTC
CASPGGGTLYEQYF
>TRBV11-3|-|-|TRBJ2-5
TGTGCCAGCAGCCCCGGGTTGGGGTACCAAGAGACCCAGTACTTC
CASSPGLGYQETQYF
>TRBV6-2/TRBV6-3|-|-|TRBJ2-3
TGTGCCAGCAGTTACAGTTATGATGCCACAGATACGCAGTATTTT
CASSYSYDATDTQYF
>TRBV4-2|-|-|TRBJ1-5
TGTGCCAGCAGCCAAGAGAGCAGGGTAGGCAATCAGCCCCAGCATTTT
CASSQESRVGNQPQHF
>TRBV27|-|-|TRBJ2-7
TGTGCCAGCAGTTTAACAGACACCTACGAGCAGTACTTC
CASSLTDTYEQYF
>TRBV10-3|few|TRBD2|TRBJ2-3
TGTGCCATCGGGACTAGCGGTATTTCGACAGATACGCAGTATTTT
CAIGTSGISTDTQYF
>TRBV15|-|TRBD2|TRBJ2-1
TGTGCCACCAGCAGACGCCAGGGACTAGCGGGAGGCACCGGAGAGCAGTTCTTC
CATSRRQGLAGGTGEQFF
>TRBV12-3/TRBV12-4|-|TRBD1|TRBJ1-5
TGTGCCAGCAGTCCAGTGACAGGGCCCGGTCAGCCCCAGCATTTT
CASSPVTGPGQPQHF
>TRBV27|-|TRBD1|TRBJ1-4
TGTGCCAGCAGTTTGAGACAGGGGGCGATTGAAAAACTGTTTTTT
CASSLRQGAIEKLFF
>TRBV11-1|-|-|TRBJ2-7
TGTGCCAGCAGCTTATACAGGGACGAGCAGTACTTC
CASSLYRDEQYF
>TRBV20-1|few|-|TRBJ1-2
TGCAGCCCTGGGGCCGGCTATGGCTACACCTTC
CSPGAGYGYTF
>TRBV7-9|few|TRBD1|TRBJ2-7
TGTGCCAGCAGCCAAATGGACAGGGGGTACGAGCAGTACTTC
CASSQMDRGYEQYF
>TRBV20-1|few|-|TRBJ2-5
TGCAGTGCTAGAGATCGGATCGGAGGGCTGGGGACCCAGTACTTC
CSARDRIGGLGTQYF
>TRBV7-2|-|-|TRBJ2-5
TGTGCCAGCAGTTTCAGGGGGGAGGGAGAGACCCAGTACTTC
CASSFRGEGETQYF
>TRBV4-1|-|-|TRBJ2-5
TGCGCCAGCAGCCAAGAGAGACTTAAGACCCAGTACTTC
CASSQERLKTQYF
>TRBV5-1|-|-|TRBJ2-2
TGCGCCAGCAGCTTGGACGCGGGAACGGACACCGGGGAGCTGTTTTTT
CASSLDAGTDTGELFF
>TRBV19|once|-|TRBJ2-2
TGTGCCAGTAGTATGGCCTTCAGGGCCGGGGAGCTGTTTTTT
CASSMAFRAGELFF
>TRBV6-1|few|-|TRBJ1-2
TGTGCCAGCAGCGCGAGGAGCGAGAGTGGCTACACCTTC
CASSARSESGYTF
>TRBV10-1|-|-|TRBJ2-7
TGCGCCAGCAGTCCTGAGGAGGGCCCATCCTACGAGCAGTACTTC
CASSPEEGPSYEQYF
>TRBV6-5|few|TRBD1|TRBJ1-2
TGTGCCAGCAGCTACACAGGGGGGTATGGCTACACCTTC
CASSYTGGYGYTF
>TRBV20-1|-|-|TRBJ1-1
TGCAGTGCTAGAGAGCCCGGGAGCACTGAAGCTTTCTTT
CSAREPGSTEAFF
>TRBV6-5|-|TRBD1|TRBJ1-6
TGTGCCAGCAGTTACTCGATTACAGGGGGGACACCCCTCCACTTT
CASSYSITGGTPLHF
>TRBV19|once|-|TRBJ1-5
TGTGCCAGTAGTATATCGGACAGCGCGGCTCAGCCCCAGCATTTT
CASSISDSAAQPQHF
>TRBV2|-|-|TRBJ1-5
TGTGCCAGCAGTGTTAGGGGGACCAATCAGCCCCAGCATTTT
CASSVRGTNQPQHF
>TRBV7-9|-|-|TRBJ1-1
TGTGCCAGCAGCTTAGAAGGGGGGATAACTGAAGCTTTCTTT
CASSLEGGITEAFF
>TRBV7-6|-|TRBD2|TRBJ2-5
TGTGCCAGCAGCTTAAGTCTAGCGGGGGGACAAGAGACCCAGTACTTC
CASSLSLAGGQETQYF
>TRBV11-2|-|-|TRBJ1-1
TGTGCCAGCAGCTTAATTCGGAGAGTTCGGAACACTGAAGCTTTCTTT
CASSLIRRVRNTEAFF
>TRBV7-2|-|-|TRBJ1-1
TGTGCCAGCAGCTTAGCGTTAGGGACCAACACTGAAGCTTTCTTT
CASSLALGTNTEAFF